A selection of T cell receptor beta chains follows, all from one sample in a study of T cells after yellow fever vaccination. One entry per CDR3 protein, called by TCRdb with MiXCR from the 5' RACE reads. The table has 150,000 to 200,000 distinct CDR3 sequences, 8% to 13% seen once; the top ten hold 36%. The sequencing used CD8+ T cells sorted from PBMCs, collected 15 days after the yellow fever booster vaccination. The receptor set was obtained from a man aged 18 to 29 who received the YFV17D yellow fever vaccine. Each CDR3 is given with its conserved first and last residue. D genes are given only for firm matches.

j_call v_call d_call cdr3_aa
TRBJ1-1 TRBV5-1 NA CASSLRGRNTEAFF
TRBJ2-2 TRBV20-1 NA CSAGDRSEVGELFF
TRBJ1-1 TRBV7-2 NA CASRLRVTEAFF
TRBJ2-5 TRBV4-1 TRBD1 CASSRTGGPETQYF
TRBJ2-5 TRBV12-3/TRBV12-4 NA CASSPPSMETQYF
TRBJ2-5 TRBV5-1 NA CASSLAGGEMETQYF
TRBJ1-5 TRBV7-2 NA CASSLGGRDTQPQHF
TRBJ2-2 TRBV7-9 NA CASSLYPIANTGELFF
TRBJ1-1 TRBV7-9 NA CASSGTAGGTEAFF
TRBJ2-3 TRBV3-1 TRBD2 CASSQYGGGYTDTQYF
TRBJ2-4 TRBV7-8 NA CASSLEGEANKNIQYF
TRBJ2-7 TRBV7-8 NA CASSFGRGYEQYF
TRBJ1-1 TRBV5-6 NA CASSLNRVRTEAFF
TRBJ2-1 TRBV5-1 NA CASSLEGEQFF
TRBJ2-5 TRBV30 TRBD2 CAWAGDRRETQYF
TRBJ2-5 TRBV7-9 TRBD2 CASSLSGGAGETQYF
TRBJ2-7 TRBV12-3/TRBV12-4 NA CASNPLGAANWEQYF
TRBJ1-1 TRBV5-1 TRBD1 CASGTAFRDTEAFF
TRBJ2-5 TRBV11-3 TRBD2 CASSPTPGGETQYF
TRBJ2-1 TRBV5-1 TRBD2 CASSILAGRYNEQFF
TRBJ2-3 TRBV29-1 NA CSAVWSRTDTQYF
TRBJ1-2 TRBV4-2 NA CASSQEMGVLDGYTF
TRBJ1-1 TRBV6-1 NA CASSEVGTEAFF